This TCR beta chain was captured by sequencing in a study of control samples from healthy donors and cancer patients. Repertoires were generated with immunoSEQ multiplex PCR, while TCRdb's copy carries only in-frame clones and drops some. This table holds 170,000 or so clones, roughly 94% found once. From germline, CDR1 is DFQATT and CDR2 SNEGSKA (reference sequence). The ends were cut back, 3 bases at V and 8 bases at J, with 8 bases in the middle. This CDR3 spans 11 amino acids. The genes are TRBV20-1 and TRBJ2-1; D gene ambiguous. The sequenced sample consisted of blood. This sequence originates from a woman aged 18-29 years in good health. The CDR3 reads CSARLFDEQFF. The CDR3 DNA is TGCAGTGCTAGGTTGTTTGATGAGCAGTTCTTC.